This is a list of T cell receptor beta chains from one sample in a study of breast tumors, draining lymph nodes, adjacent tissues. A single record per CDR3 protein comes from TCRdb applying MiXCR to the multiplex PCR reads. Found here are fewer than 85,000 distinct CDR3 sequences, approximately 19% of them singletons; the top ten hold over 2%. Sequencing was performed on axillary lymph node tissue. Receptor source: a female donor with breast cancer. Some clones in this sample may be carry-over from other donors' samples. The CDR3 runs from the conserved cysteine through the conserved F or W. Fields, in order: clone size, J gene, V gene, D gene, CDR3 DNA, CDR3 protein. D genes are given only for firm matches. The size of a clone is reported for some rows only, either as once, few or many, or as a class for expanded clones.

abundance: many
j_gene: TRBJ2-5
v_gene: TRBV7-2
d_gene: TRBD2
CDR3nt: TGTGCCAGCAGCCTCCTAGCGGGTTTGCAAGAGACCCAGTACTTC
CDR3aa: CASSLLAGLQETQYF

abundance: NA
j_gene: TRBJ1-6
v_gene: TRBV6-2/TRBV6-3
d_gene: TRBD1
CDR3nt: TGTGCCAGCAGAACCGGGACAGGGTACGATTCACCCCTCCACTTT
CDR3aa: CASRTGTGYDSPLHF

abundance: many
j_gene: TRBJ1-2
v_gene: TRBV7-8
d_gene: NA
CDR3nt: TGTGCCAGCAGCTTAGAAGGCAGGGCGGCCAACTATGGCTACACCTTC
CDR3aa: CASSLEGRAANYGYTF

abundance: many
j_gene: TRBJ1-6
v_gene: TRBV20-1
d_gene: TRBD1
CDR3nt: TGCAGTGCTAGGGGACAGGGGGCGAATTCACCCCTCCACTTT
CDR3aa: CSARGQGANSPLHF

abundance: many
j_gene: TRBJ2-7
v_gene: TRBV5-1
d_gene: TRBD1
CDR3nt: TGCGCCAGCAGTCATGACAGGGACTACGAGCAGTACTTC
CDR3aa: CASSHDRDYEQYF

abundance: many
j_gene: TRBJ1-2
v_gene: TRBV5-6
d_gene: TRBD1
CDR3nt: TGTGCCAGCAGCTTGCCGGACAGGGAGGGTACTTATGGCTACACCTTC
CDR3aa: CASSLPDREGTYGYTF

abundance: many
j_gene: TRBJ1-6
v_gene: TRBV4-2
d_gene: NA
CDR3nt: TGTGCCAGCAGCCAAGCCGCAGTTAATTCACCCCTCCACTTT
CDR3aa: CASSQAAVNSPLHF

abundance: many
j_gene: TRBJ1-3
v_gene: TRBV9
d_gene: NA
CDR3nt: TGTGCCAGCAGCGACAGCTCTGGAAACACCATATATTTT
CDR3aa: CASSDSSGNTIYF

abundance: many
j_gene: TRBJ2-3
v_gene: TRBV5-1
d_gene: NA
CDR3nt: TGCGCCAGCAGCGCCGAAATTACCACAGATACGCAGTATTTT
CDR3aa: CASSAEITTDTQYF

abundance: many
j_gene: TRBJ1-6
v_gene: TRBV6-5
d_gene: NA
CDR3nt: TGTGCCAGCAGTTCGTCAGGGAGCTCCTATAATTCACCCCTCCACTTT
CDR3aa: CASSSSGSSYNSPLHF

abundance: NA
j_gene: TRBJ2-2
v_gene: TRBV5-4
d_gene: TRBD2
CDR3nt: TGTGCCAGCAGCAAGCCGGGACTAGCGGGGAACACCGGGGAGCTGTTTTTT
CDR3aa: CASSKPGLAGNTGELFF

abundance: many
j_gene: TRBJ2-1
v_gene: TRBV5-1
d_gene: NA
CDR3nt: TGCGCCAGCAGCTTGGCAGGCCCCGGGGGCTACAATGAGCAGTTCTTC
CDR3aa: CASSLAGPGGYNEQFF

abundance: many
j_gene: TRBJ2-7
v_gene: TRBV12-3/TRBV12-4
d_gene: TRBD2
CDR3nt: TGTGCCAGCAGCACCTCTAGCGGGAGGGCCGCCCCCTCCTGGTTC
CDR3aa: CASSTSSGRAAPSWF

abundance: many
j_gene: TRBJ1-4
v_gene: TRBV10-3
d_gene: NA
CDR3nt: TGTGCCATCAGGGGGACAACTAATGAAAAACTGTTTTTT
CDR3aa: CAIRGTTNEKLFF

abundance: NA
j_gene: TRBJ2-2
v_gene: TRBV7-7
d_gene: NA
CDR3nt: TGTGTTACGGACAGACTGAACACCGGGGAGCTGTTTTTT
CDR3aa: CVTDRLNTGELFF

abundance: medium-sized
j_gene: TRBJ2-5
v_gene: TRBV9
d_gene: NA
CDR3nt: TGTGCCAGCAGCGTAGACCCGGGTCAAGAGACCCAGTACTTC
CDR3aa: CASSVDPGQETQYF

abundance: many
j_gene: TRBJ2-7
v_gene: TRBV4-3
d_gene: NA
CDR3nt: TGCGCCAGCAGCCAAGATCTGGGACGAGGATACGAGCAGTACTTC
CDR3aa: CASSQDLGRGYEQYF

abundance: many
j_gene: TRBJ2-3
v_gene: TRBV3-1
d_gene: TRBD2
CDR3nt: TGTGCCAGCAGCCTCGAGGGACTAGCGTTAGATACGCAGTATTTT
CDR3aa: CASSLEGLALDTQYF

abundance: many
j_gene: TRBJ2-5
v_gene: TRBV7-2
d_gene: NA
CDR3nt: TGTGCCAGCAGCTTAGTTTTAGGGCGAGCGGCAGGGGAGACCCAGTACTTC
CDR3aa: CASSLVLGRAAGETQYF

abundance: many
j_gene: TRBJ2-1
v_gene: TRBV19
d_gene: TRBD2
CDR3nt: TGTGCCAGTAGTAATCACTTGCTAGCGGGAGGGCCCTACAATGAGCAGTTCTTC
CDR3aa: CASSNHLLAGGPYNEQFF

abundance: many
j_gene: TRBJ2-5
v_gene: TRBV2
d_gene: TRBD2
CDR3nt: TGTGCCAGCAGTGAGCAAGGACTAGCGGGAGAGACCCAGTACTTC
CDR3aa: CASSEQGLAGETQYF

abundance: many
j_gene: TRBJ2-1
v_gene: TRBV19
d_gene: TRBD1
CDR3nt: TGTGCCAGTAGTATAGCGGGACAGGGGGCGCGCAATGAGCAGTTCTTC
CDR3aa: CASSIAGQGARNEQFF

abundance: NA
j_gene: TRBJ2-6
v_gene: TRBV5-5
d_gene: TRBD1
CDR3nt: TGTGCCAGCAGCCCGGACAGGGCAGTCCTGACTTTC
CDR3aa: CASSPDRAVLTF

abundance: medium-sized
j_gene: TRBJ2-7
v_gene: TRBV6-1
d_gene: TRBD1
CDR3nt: TGTGCCAGCAGTGAGACGACAGGGGGAGTGGGGCAGTACTTC
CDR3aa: CASSETTGGVGQYF

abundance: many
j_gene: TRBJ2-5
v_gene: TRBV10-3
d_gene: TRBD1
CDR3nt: TGTGCCATCAGTTCAGGGGGCAAAGAGACCCAGTACTTC
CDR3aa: CAISSGGKETQYF

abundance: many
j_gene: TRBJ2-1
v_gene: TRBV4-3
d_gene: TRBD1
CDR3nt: TGCGCCAGCAGCCAAGGACAGGGGGTCTACAATGAGCAGTTCTTC
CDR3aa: CASSQGQGVYNEQFF

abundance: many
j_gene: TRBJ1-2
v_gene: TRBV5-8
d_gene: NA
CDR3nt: TGTGCCAGCAGCCCCGGTTACGGTACCGATGGCTACACCTTC
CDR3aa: CASSPGYGTDGYTF

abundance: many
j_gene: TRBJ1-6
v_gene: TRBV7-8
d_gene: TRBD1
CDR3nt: TGTGCCAGCAGCTTAGGCAGGACAGGGAGGTCACCCCTCCACTTT
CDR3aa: CASSLGRTGRSPLHF

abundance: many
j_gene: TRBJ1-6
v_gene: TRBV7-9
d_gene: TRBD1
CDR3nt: TGTGCCAGCAGCTTAGTCGGGTCAGGGGGCAAGGGCTCCTATAATTCACCCCTCCACTTT
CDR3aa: CASSLVGSGGKGSYNSPLHF

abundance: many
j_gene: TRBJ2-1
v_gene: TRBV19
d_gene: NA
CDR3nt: TGTGCCAGTAGTACCAGTAGGAACTCCTACAATGAGCAGTTCTTC
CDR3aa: CASSTSRNSYNEQFF